This T cell receptor beta chain comes out of a study of OX40 agonist ivuxolimab in advanced cancers. Study findings and constraints: At doses 0.1 to 3.0 mg/kg, CD4+ and CD8+ clones expanded. There were also nonresponders showing low normalized T-cell clonal expansion.

This clone has a single count. The antigen is not known. Sequencing was performed with immunoSEQ multiplex PCR; in TCRdb, only in-frame clones are kept and a portion is missing. The table has under 30,000 clones, 85% seen once. Patients with autoimmune history or systemic immunosuppression were excluded. The CDR3 length is 13 residues. CDR1 MDHEN and CDR2 SYDVKM come from the germline V gene. This sequence joins TRBV28 and TRBJ1-4; 7 nucleotides align to TRBD1. This receptor was taken from an adult with an advanced solid tumor such as melanoma, head and neck, liver or kidney cancer. Material: CD4+ or CD8+ T cells sorted from blood, obtained in a trial of the OX40 agonist ivuxolimab. CDR3 coding DNA: TGTGGCAGTTGGAGACAGGGAGGGGAAAAACTGTTTTTT. Translating it yields CGSWRQGGEKLFF.